This T cell receptor beta chain was identified during a study of Ad26.COV2.S vaccination and SARS-CoV-2 variants. Profiled with immunoSEQ multiplex PCR; TCRdb holds only in-frame clones, not every one. Of about 350,000 clones detected, around 89% appear once; the ten largest clones hold under 6%. The treatment here: over 15 received Ad26.COV2.S at low or high dose, single or two shots; about 5 received placebo; per-sample allocation not given. Day 63 after the first injection of vaccine or placebo was the sampling time. The source was peripheral blood, collected in a trial of Ad26.COV2.S vaccine versus placebo. The TCR was taken from a person between 18 and 65 years old who received the Ad26.COV2.S COVID-19 vaccine or a placebo.

CDR3 protein: CASTRGGQETQYF. Here the CDR3 DNA reads TGTGCCAGCACCCGGGGAGGGCAAGAGACCCAGTACTTC. The chain combines TRBV25-1 with TRBJ2-5; 7 positions agree with TRBD2. J lost 2 bases, V lost 7 bases, and 4 bases had no gene match. In germline, CDR1 is MGHDK, CDR2 SYGVNS. CDR3 length: 13 amino acids.